A selection of T cell receptor beta chains follows, all from one sample in a study of blood T cell repertoires in COVID-19. Method: immunoSEQ multiplex PCR; TCRdb's copy keeps in-frame clones and lacks some. The table shows some 83,000 clones, with about nine tenths occurring only once. The sample taken for sequencing was peripheral blood. The source of these receptors is a man older than 75 in a cohort sampled during active COVID-19. The CDR3 runs from the conserved cysteine through the conserved F or W. Each record gives: clone size, V gene, D gene, J gene, CDR3 protein, CDR3 DNA. D genes are given only for firm matches. Expanded clones get a size class; other rows say once, few or many, or leave the size out.

abundance: -; v_gene: TRBV2; d_gene: TRBD1; j_gene: TRBJ1-2; CDR3aa: CASSGTGTGYGYTF; CDR3nt: TGTGCCAGCAGTGGTACCGGGACAGGGTACGGCTACACCTTC
abundance: -; v_gene: TRBV5-4; d_gene: TRBD1; j_gene: TRBJ2-2; CDR3aa: CASSLKQGTAGELFF; CDR3nt: TGTGCCAGCAGCTTGAAACAGGGGACCGCCGGGGAGCTGTTTTTT
abundance: -; v_gene: TRBV25-1; d_gene: TRBD1; j_gene: TRBJ2-5; CDR3aa: CASSESRTGQETQYF; CDR3nt: TGTGCCAGCAGTGAATCCAGGACAGGTCAAGAGACCCAGTACTTC
abundance: -; v_gene: TRBV19; d_gene: TRBD1; j_gene: TRBJ1-5; CDR3aa: CASTPRTGNQPQHF; CDR3nt: TGTGCCAGTACCCCAAGGACAGGGAATCAGCCCCAGCATTTT
abundance: -; v_gene: TRBV9; d_gene: TRBD2; j_gene: TRBJ2-3; CDR3aa: CASGPLAAADTQYF; CDR3nt: TGTGCCAGCGGACCACTAGCGGCTGCCGATACGCAGTATTTT
abundance: -; v_gene: TRBV5-1; d_gene: TRBD1; j_gene: TRBJ2-7; CDR3aa: CASSLETGGLSTTYEQYF; CDR3nt: TGCGCCAGCAGCTTGGAGACAGGGGGCTTATCGACAACCTACGAGCAGTACTTC
abundance: -; v_gene: TRBV10-2; d_gene: -; j_gene: TRBJ1-1; CDR3aa: CASSEGSRGVSKAFF; CDR3nt: TGCGCCAGCAGTGAAGGGAGCAGGGGTGTTTCGAAAGCTTTCTTT
abundance: -; v_gene: TRBV28; d_gene: -; j_gene: TRBJ1-4; CDR3aa: CASSLRPPTGYEKLFF; CDR3nt: TGTGCCAGCAGTTTACGGCCCCCCACAGGGTATGAAAAACTGTTTTTT
abundance: -; v_gene: TRBV15; d_gene: -; j_gene: TRBJ2-5; CDR3aa: CATSREASLQTQYF; CDR3nt: TGTGCCACCAGCAGAGAGGCTAGCCTCCAGACCCAGTACTTC
abundance: -; v_gene: TRBV4-2; d_gene: -; j_gene: TRBJ1-2; CDR3aa: CASSQASGTNPNYGYTF; CDR3nt: TGTGCCAGCAGCCAAGCATCCGGGACAAATCCCAACTATGGCTACACCTTC
abundance: -; v_gene: TRBV10-3; d_gene: TRBD2; j_gene: TRBJ2-3; CDR3aa: CASTASGGLSTDTQYF; CDR3nt: TGTGCCTCAACGGCCAGCGGGGGGCTAAGCACAGATACGCAGTATTTT
abundance: -; v_gene: TRBV4-1; d_gene: -; j_gene: TRBJ1-2; CDR3aa: CASSQDHDGGANYGYTF; CDR3nt: TGCGCCAGCAGCCAAGATCATGACGGGGGAGCTAACTATGGCTACACCTTC
abundance: -; v_gene: TRBV21-1; d_gene: -; j_gene: TRBJ1-1; CDR3aa: CASSKRPRGGQGTMNTEAFF; CDR3nt: TGTGCCAGCAGCAAAAGGCCCAGGGGGGGACAGGGGACCATGAACACTGAAGCTTTCTTT
abundance: -; v_gene: TRBV24-1; d_gene: TRBD1; j_gene: TRBJ2-6; CDR3aa: CATSGQGAAGANVLTF; CDR3nt: TGTGCCACCAGTGGTCAGGGGGCGGCTGGGGCCAACGTCCTGACTTTC
abundance: -; v_gene: TRBV5-1; d_gene: -; j_gene: TRBJ2-2; CDR3aa: CASSYLTWNTGELFF; CDR3nt: TGCGCCAGCAGCTACCTGACTTGGAACACCGGGGAGCTGTTTTTT
abundance: -; v_gene: TRBV6-4; d_gene: TRBD1; j_gene: TRBJ2-1; CDR3aa: CASSDSHKGTGRSYNEQFF; CDR3nt: TGTGCCAGCAGTGACTCGCATAAAGGGACAGGACGCTCCTACAATGAGCAGTTCTTC
abundance: -; v_gene: TRBV11-3; d_gene: TRBD2; j_gene: TRBJ2-3; CDR3aa: CASSLGAGHGDTQYF; CDR3nt: TGTGCCAGCAGCTTAGGAGCGGGGCACGGAGATACGCAGTATTTT
abundance: -; v_gene: TRBV19; d_gene: -; j_gene: TRBJ2-3; CDR3aa: CASSIGAATDTQYF; CDR3nt: TGTGCCAGTAGTATAGGGGCAGCTACAGATACGCAGTATTTT
abundance: -; v_gene: TRBV5-1; d_gene: -; j_gene: TRBJ1-6; CDR3aa: CASSLEGLDSPLHF; CDR3nt: TGCGCCAGCAGCTTGGAGGGGCTCGACTCACCCCTCCACTTT
abundance: -; v_gene: TRBV5-1; d_gene: TRBD1; j_gene: TRBJ1-2; CDR3aa: CASSLGDRGPGGYTF; CDR3nt: TGCGCCAGCAGCTTGGGGGACAGGGGGCCGGGTGGCTACACCTTC
abundance: -; v_gene: TRBV2; d_gene: TRBD1; j_gene: TRBJ2-7; CDR3aa: CASSGQGITYEQYF; CDR3nt: TGTGCCAGCAGTGGACAGGGGATCACCTACGAGCAGTACTTC
abundance: -; v_gene: TRBV24-1; d_gene: -; j_gene: TRBJ2-7; CDR3aa: CATFAGSHPFDYEQYF; CDR3nt: TGTGCCACCTTCGCCGGTAGCCACCCCTTTGACTACGAGCAGTACTTC
abundance: few; v_gene: TRBV9; d_gene: TRBD1; j_gene: TRBJ1-3; CDR3aa: CASSVTGLTGNTIYF; CDR3nt: TGTGCCAGCAGCGTGACAGGGCTTACTGGAAACACCATATATTTT
abundance: -; v_gene: TRBV19; d_gene: -; j_gene: TRBJ2-6; CDR3aa: CASTLRTAGANVLTF; CDR3nt: TGTGCCAGCACACTCCGGACAGCTGGGGCCAACGTCCTGACTTTC
abundance: -; v_gene: TRBV10-3; d_gene: TRBD1; j_gene: TRBJ1-1; CDR3aa: CAISESRTGSEAFF; CDR3nt: TGTGCCATCAGTGAGTCAAGGACAGGATCTGAAGCTTTCTTT
abundance: -; v_gene: TRBV7-8; d_gene: TRBD2; j_gene: TRBJ2-1; CDR3aa: CASSLAWRGSSYNEQFF; CDR3nt: TGTGCCAGCAGCTTAGCCTGGCGGGGGAGCTCCTACAATGAGCAGTTCTTC
abundance: -; v_gene: TRBV7-2; d_gene: -; j_gene: TRBJ1-2; CDR3aa: CASSLGEGGHGYTF; CDR3nt: TGTGCCAGCAGCTTAGGCGAGGGGGGGCATGGCTACACCTTC
abundance: -; v_gene: TRBV28; d_gene: -; j_gene: TRBJ1-2; CDR3aa: CASSSLLKGYTF; CDR3nt: TGTGCCAGCAGTTCGCTTCTAAAAGGCTACACCTTC
abundance: -; v_gene: TRBV7-9; d_gene: TRBD1; j_gene: TRBJ1-5; CDR3aa: CASSRNSGTGINQPQHF; CDR3nt: TGTGCCAGCAGCCGAAATTCCGGGACAGGGATCAATCAGCCCCAGCATTTT
abundance: once; v_gene: TRBV12-3/TRBV12-4; d_gene: TRBD1; j_gene: TRBJ1-2; CDR3aa: CASSPGTGGGYTF; CDR3nt: TGTGCCAGCAGTCCAGGGACAGGGGGCGGCTACACCTTC
abundance: -; v_gene: TRBV9; d_gene: -; j_gene: TRBJ2-3; CDR3aa: CASSPRDTQYF; CDR3nt: TGTGCCAGCAGTCCCAGAGATACGCAGTATTTT